The rows below give T cell receptor beta chains drawn from one sample of a study of blood T cell repertoires in COVID-19. TCRdb's copy holds only in-frame clones and misses some; the assay was immunoSEQ multiplex PCR. In the table there are about 310,000 clones, around 86% of which are singletons. Input material: peripheral blood. These receptors all come from a man aged 50 to 60 with active or convalescent COVID-19. Both conserved end residues are part of each CDR3. A D gene is named only where the DNA matches it firmly. For some rows the clone size is stated as once, few or many, or as a class when expanded; others skip it.

J,D,length,V,size,DNA,CDR3
TRBJ1-2,TRBD1,14,TRBV5-5,.,TGTGCCAGCAGACGTGGGACAGGGGACTATGGCTACACCTTC,CASRRGTGDYGYTF
TRBJ2-3,.,12,TRBV7-9,.,TGTGCCAGCAGCATAAGCATAGATACGCAGTATTTT,CASSISIDTQYF
TRBJ1-5,.,15,TRBV30,once,TGTGCCTGGAGGATCGGGGGAGGGTCAAGTCAGCCCCAGCATTTT,CAWRIGGGSSQPQHF
TRBJ1-1,TRBD1,12,TRBV30,.,TGTGCCCAAACAGGGGAAAGTCGGCAAGCTTTCTTT,CAQTGESRQAFF
TRBJ1-4,TRBD1,15,TRBV28,.,TGTGCCAGCAGGCATCCCGGGGACAGTAATGAAAAACTGTTTTTT,CASRHPGDSNEKLFF
TRBJ2-5,.,14,TRBV7-9,once,TGTGCCAGCAGCGCTAACAGGGGGGGAGAGACCCAGTACTTC,CASSANRGGETQYF
TRBJ2-5,.,12,TRBV6-5,.,TGTGCCAGCAGTCCGGGGGTGGGGACCCAGTACTTC,CASSPGVGTQYF
TRBJ2-7,.,13,TRBV28,.,TGTGCCAGCAGTTTCGGGGGTGGGCTCGAGCAGTACTTC,CASSFGGGLEQYF
TRBJ1-4,TRBD1,14,TRBV19,.,TGTGCCAGTAGAGACAGGGGCCAACAAGAAAAACTGTTTTTT,CASRDRGQQEKLFF
TRBJ2-7,.,14,TRBV15,.,TGTGCCACCAGCAGAGAGGTGAGCTCCTACGAGCAGTACTTC,CATSREVSSYEQYF
TRBJ1-5,.,15,TRBV19,.,TGTGCCAGTAGTGCCGTCGGGCAGGGGAATCAGCCCCAGCATTTT,CASSAVGQGNQPQHF
TRBJ2-7,TRBD1,15,TRBV5-1,.,TGCGCCAGCAGCTTGGTCGGGACAGGCGTTTCTGAGCAGTACTTC,CASSLVGTGVSEQYF
TRBJ1-1,TRBD1,14,TRBV18,.,TGTGCCAGCTCACCACTGACAGGGCAGACTGAAGCTTTCTTT,CASSPLTGQTEAFF
TRBJ2-1,.,15,TRBV10-1,.,TGCGCCAGCACCTACCCAATCGACAGGTCCAATGAGCAGTTCTTC,CASTYPIDRSNEQFF
TRBJ1-1,.,15,TRBV7-2,.,TGTGCCAGCAGCTTAAAGGGACGGGGGAATACTGAAGCTTTCTTT,CASSLKGRGNTEAFF
TRBJ1-6,TRBD1,15,TRBV4-3,.,TGCGCCAGCAGCGTAGGGGGCATAAATAATTCACCCCTCCACTTT,CASSVGGINNSPLHF
TRBJ2-3,.,16,TRBV18,.,TGTGCCAGCTCACCACCGAACAGGGAAGGCACAGATACGCAGTATTTT,CASSPPNREGTDTQYF
TRBJ2-5,TRBD1,15,TRBV5-4,.,TGTGCCAGCAGCTTGGAGACAGGGGTAGGAGAGACCCAGTACTTC,CASSLETGVGETQYF
TRBJ1-6,.,14,TRBV24-1,.,TGTGCCACCAGCGACAGCTCCTATAATTCACCCCTCCACTTT,CATSDSSYNSPLHF
TRBJ2-3,.,14,TRBV28,.,TGTGCCAGCAGTCAGGGGCTGGTGACAGATACGCAGTATTTT,CASSQGLVTDTQYF
TRBJ1-2,TRBD1,16,TRBV27,.,TGTGCCAGCAGTACAAGACAGGGGTCTCCGCAATATGGCTACACCTTC,CASSTRQGSPQYGYTF